The 30 T cell receptor beta chains below were found in one sample sequenced in a study of T cells in Graves' hyperthyroidism and ophthalmopathy. Amplification yielded TCR beta CDR3 regions, with RNA transcripts as the source. An initial round of RT-PCR targeting the TCR CDR3 relied on the HTBI primer set. TCRdb analysed the multiplex PCR reads with MiXCR anew, one entry per CDR3 protein. The sample consists of roughly 45,000 distinct CDR3 sequences, roughly 50% of them appearing once. The sequenced material came from peripheral blood or thyroid tissue (not recorded which). Every receptor here comes from a woman between 45 and 65 years old with Graves' hyperthyroidism.

The CDR3 loop is CAISHDGAESPLHF. The CDR3 region has the DNA TGTGCCATCAGTCACGACGGAGCAGAATCACCCCTCCACTTT. The gene calls are TRBV10-3 and TRBJ1-6, with D unresolved. Germline loops: CDR1 ENHRY, CDR2 SYGVKD. V shed 5 bases and J shed 10 bases, with 15 bases lying between them. The CDR3 is 14 residues long.

The rearrangement links TRBV9 to TRBJ2-5, with 11 bases aligning to TRBD2. Germline V gives CDR1 SGDLS, CDR2 YYNGEE. The length of the CDR3 is 18 residues. Trimming removed 2 bases from V and 1 base from J; junction bases left unmatched: 10. The CDR3 reads CASSVEGASGRTQETQYF. CDR3 sequence (DNA): TGTGCCAGCAGCGTCGAGGGGGCTAGCGGGAGGACCCAAGAGACCCAGTACTTC.

This clonotype was seen ten or more times. V is TRBV7-3 and J is TRBJ2-7; D remains ambiguous. CDR1 is SGHTA, CDR2 FQGTGA, per germline. With 7 bases removed from V and 6 bases from J, the gap between germline ends came to 16 bases. The CDR3 loop spans 13 amino acids. In DNA form, the CDR3 reads TGTGCCAGCACCTTCCGGTCCCTGGGCGAGCAGTACTTC. Translating gives CASTFRSLGEQYF.

The gene calls are TRBV11-1 and TRBJ2-5; D uncertain. This CDR3 is built from 16 residues. V lost 1 base and J lost 0, with 12 bases in between. The V gene's germline CDR1 is SGHAT and CDR2 FQDESV (reference sequence). As DNA, the CDR3 is TGTGCCAGCAGCTTAGGATTCAGGCCTTACCAAGAGACCCAGTACTTC. Its translation: CASSLGFRPYQETQYF.

The chain couples TRBV20-1 to TRBJ1-2; 11 nucleotides line up with TRBD1. Germline lookup yields CDR1 DFQATT and CDR2 SNEGSKA (reference sequence). J lost 2 bases, V lost 2 bases, and 10 bases had no gene match. The CDR3 sequence is 17 residues long. DNA for the CDR3: TGCAGTGCTAGATCATTCCGGGACAGGGGGAACAACTATGGCTACACCTTC. Translation gives CSARSFRDRGNNYGYTF.

The V and J genes are TRBV10-3 and TRBJ1-4; perhaps TRBD1 as D (6 bases). V gave up 5 bases and J gave up 5 bases, with 9 bases separating them. This CDR3 spans 13 amino acids. Germline loops: CDR1 ENHRY, CDR2 SYGVKD. CDR3 residues: CAISTQGNEKLFF. CDR3 DNA sequence: TGTGCCATCAGTACACAGGGAAATGAAAAACTGTTTTTT.

This clonotype was detected ten times or more. The rearrangement joins TRBV11-2 to TRBJ2-3, with TRBD1 matching over 8 bases. The CDR3 contains 15 residues. Losses at the gene ends were 0 bases for V and 1 base for J; bases not matched to a gene: 0. Germline CDR1 SGHAT, CDR2 FQNNGV. The CDR3 DNA reads TGTGCCAGCAGCTTAGAGGACAGGGGCACAGATACGCAGTATTTT. Protein: CASSLEDRGTDTQYF.

This clonotype was observed at least ten times. This chain links TRBV20-1 with TRBJ1-4; tentatively, D is TRBD1 (6 bases). The V gene lost 2 bases and the J gene lost 2 bases, with 6 bases spanning the gap. Germline V gives CDR1 DFQATT, CDR2 SNEGSKA (reference sequence). The CDR3 spans 13 residues. For the CDR3, the DNA is TGCAGTGCTAGACAGGGGACTAATGAAAAACTGTTTTTT. It codes for CSARQGTNEKLFF.

This clonotype came up a few times. A much larger clonotype is one base distant, so this may be a read error. The J gene is TRBJ1-4, the V gene TRBV7-9; D may be TRBD1 (5 bases). The CDR3 runs 16 residues. CDR1 and CDR2 (germline): SEHNR, FQNEAQ (reference sequence). The chain's CDR3 is CASSPEVGGTNGKLFF. The CDR3 bases are TGTGCCAGCAGCCCAGAGGTTGGCGGGACTAATGGAAAACTGTTTTTT.

This clonotype was picked up many times. V usage is TRBV2 and J usage is TRBJ2-6; possible D gene TRBD2, 5 bases. The CDR3 consists of 16 residues. CDR1 and CDR2 from the germline V gene are SNHLY and FYNNEI. The V end was cut by 2 bases, the J end by 5 bases, with 13 bases between. CDR3 DNA: TGTGCCAGCAGTGAAAGCGGTGGGGATAGGGCCAACGTCCTGACTTTC. Protein sequence: CASSESGGDRANVLTF.

With regard to this clonotype: The junction does not match germline at one end; this may be a read error. The V and J genes are TRBV29-1 and TRBJ2-7, with 9 nucleotides matching TRBD2. Germline CDR1 SQVTM, CDR2 ANQGSEA. The CDR3 totals 13 residues. The DNA for the CDR3 is TGCAGAGTTGACTTCCTAGCGGGAAGGGAGCAGTACTTC. Translation gives CRVDFLAGREQYF.

This clonotype was detected many times. J is TRBJ1-4 and V is TRBV7-8; weak D call: TRBD1 (5 bases). V shed 1 base and J shed 8 bases, with 14 bases lying between them. The CDR3 length is 15 residues. CDR1 and CDR2 from the germline V gene are SGHVS and FQNEAQ. CDR3 nucleotides: TGTGCCAGCAGCTTAGGGGAGGGGATTGGGGAAAAACTGTTTTTT. Encoded protein: CASSLGEGIGEKLFF.

This clonotype came up once. This clone may be a read error of a much larger clone one base away. The CDR3 region has the DNA TGTGCCAGCAGTTTATCGGGGGGGCTGGGTCAGTCCCAGCATTTT. Protein: CASSLSGGLGQSQHF. The chain is built from TRBV12-3 or TRBV12-4 and TRBJ1-5; a weak D match, TRBD1 (6 bases). The CDR3 totals 15 residues.

The sample holds many counts of this clonotype. V usage is TRBV7-3 and J usage is TRBJ2-3, with D possibly TRBD1 on 5 matching bases. Trimming stripped 5 bases from V and 3 bases from J, with 12 bases between. The CDR3 length is 14 residues. Germline V gives CDR1 SGHTA, CDR2 FQGTGA. In nucleotides, the CDR3 is TGTGCCAGCAGCCCCCAGGGCCCAACAGATACGCAGTATTTT. This gives the protein CASSPQGPTDTQYF.

This clonotype was picked up one time. The gene calls are TRBV11-2 and TRBJ2-1, with D uncertain. In germline, CDR1 is SGHAT, CDR2 FQNNGV. The length of the CDR3 is 14 residues. The ends were cut back, 2 bases at V and 9 bases at J, with 14 bases in the middle. The CDR3 DNA reads as TGTGCCAGCAGCTTACCCGCGCAAGTGGGTGAGCAGTTCTTC. Its protein is CASSLPAQVGEQFF.

V and J are TRBV10-3 and TRBJ1-1; 8 bases agree with TRBD1. CDR3 length: 14 amino acids. CDR1 ENHRY and CDR2 SYGVKD come from the germline V gene. V lost 6 bases and J lost 3; bases outside the gene matches: 6. DNA of the CDR3: TGTGCCATCAGGGCCGCAGGGGGCGACACTGAAGCTTTCTTT. As protein: CAIRAAGGDTEAFF.

V usage is TRBV2 and J usage is TRBJ2-5; a weak D match, TRBD1 (5 bases). The ends were cut back, 6 bases at V and 4 bases at J, with 9 bases in the middle. Germline CDR1 and CDR2: SNHLY and FYNNEI. The length of the CDR3 is 12 residues. The CDR3 DNA sequence: TGTGCCAGCAGGCAAGACAGAGAGACCCAGTACTTC. This translates into CASRQDRETQYF.

In this sample, this clonotype turned up many times. The rearrangement uses TRBV2 and TRBJ1-1; D gene uncertain. This CDR3 contains 14 residues. Germline loops: CDR1 SNHLY, CDR2 FYNNEI. The ends were cut back, 4 bases at V and 0 bases at J, with 9 bases in the middle. In DNA, the CDR3 is TGTGCCAGCAGTGCCCAGCTTATGAACACTGAAGCTTTCTTT. This translates into CASSAQLMNTEAFF.

The CDR3 sequence: CSAARTGLETQYF. The CDR3 DNA reads as TGCAGTGCCGCCCGGACAGGTCTGGAGACCCAGTACTTC. This sequence joins TRBV20-1 and TRBJ2-5; 7 nucleotides align to TRBD1. This CDR3 is built from 13 residues. V was pared by 6 bases and J by 5 bases, with 9 bases of the junction left unmatched. The V gene's germline CDR1 is DFQATT and CDR2 SNEGSKA (reference sequence).

This clonotype was detected a few times. The chain recombines TRBV7-2 with TRBJ2-5; D is unresolved. This CDR3 contains 15 residues. CDR1 is SGHTA and CDR2 is FQGNSA in the germline V gene. V lost 1 base, J lost 7 bases, and 16 bases lay in between. The CDR3 DNA reads TGTGCCAGCAGCTTAGATGACACCGGCCTCCGGACCCAGTACTTC. It codes for CASSLDDTGLRTQYF.

This clonotype was picked up many times. The chain joins TRBV5-5 to TRBJ1-1; 11 bases match TRBD1. In germline, CDR1 is SGHKS, CDR2 YYEKEE (reference sequence). This CDR3 has 18 residues. The V gene end was trimmed by 4 bases and the J gene end by 3 bases; junction bases not matched to a gene: 14. The CDR3 region is CASSHHGTGGVGDTEAFF. CDR3 sequence (DNA): TGTGCCAGCAGCCACCATGGGACAGGGGGAGTCGGTGACACTGAAGCTTTCTTT.

The J gene is TRBJ2-2, the V gene TRBV7-3; D gene unclear. V lost 2 bases and J lost 0, with 4 bases in between. Germline V gene sequence: CDR1 SGHTA, CDR2 FQGTGA. There are 14 residues in the CDR3. In DNA, the CDR3 is TGTGCCAGCAGCTTACTTACGAACACCGGGGAGCTGTTTTTT. Amino acid sequence: CASSLLTNTGELFF. The full variable domain, rest sourced from reference TRBV7-3 and TRBJ2-2, is GAGVSQTPSNKVTEKGKYVELRCDPISGHTALYWYRQSLGQGPEFLIYFQGTGAADDSGLPNDRFFAVRPEGSVSTLKIQRTERGDSAVYLCASSLLTNTGELFFGEGSRLTVL.

The V and J genes are TRBV7-9 and TRBJ1-1; tentatively, D is TRBD1 (6 bases). Germline values: CDR1 SEHNR, CDR2 FQNEAQ (reference sequence). The CDR3 contains 13 residues. V gave up 7 bases and J gave up 1 base, with 10 bases separating them. The CDR3 DNA reads as TGTGCCAGCAAGCAGGGGACGAACACTGAAGCTTTCTTT. Translated: CASKQGTNTEAFF.

On this clonotype itself: One end of the junction is discordant with germline, which a read error may explain. CDR3 sequence: CAGSRQVGTGAFF. CDR3 bases: TGTGCCGGCAGCCGGCAGGTGGGGACTGGAGCTTTCTTT. The chain joins TRBV7-8 to TRBJ1-1, with D perhaps matching TRBD1 (5 bases). This CDR3 region has 13 residues. CDR1 and CDR2 (germline): SGHVS, FQNEAQ.

In regard to this clonotype: The conserved closing phenylalanine or tryptophan is absent in this CDR3, likely reflecting a read error. It is unclear where the CDR3 begins or ends on the DNA, so no DNA is shown, and the CDR3 is as TCRdb lists it. This chain joins TRBV10-3 and TRBJ2-5. Germline-derived CDR1 and CDR2 are ENHRY and SYGVKD. Both ends counted, the CDR3 spans 8 residues. The CDR3 is CAISEDSL.

The chain uses TRBV20-1 and TRBJ2-6, with 15 bases matching TRBD2. The CDR3 is made up of 20 amino acids. J lost 0 bases, V lost 4 bases, and 10 bases had no gene match. Germline assignment: CDR1 DFQATT and CDR2 SNEGSKA (reference sequence). This chain's CDR3 is CSAILTRTSGRASGANVLTF. The CDR3 DNA follows: TGCAGTGCTATACTGACAAGGACTAGCGGGAGGGCCTCTGGGGCCAACGTCCTGACTTTC.

The chain uses TRBV7-9 and TRBJ2-1; 10 nucleotides align to TRBD2. This CDR3 is built from 16 residues. Germline CDR1 SEHNR, CDR2 FQNEAQ (reference sequence). The V gene end was trimmed by 2 bases and the J gene end by 2 bases; junction bases not matched to a gene: 3. The CDR3: CASSLLAGAAYNEQFF. The CDR3 nucleotides are TGTGCCAGCAGCTTACTAGCGGGAGCGGCCTACAATGAGCAGTTCTTC. The variable domain in full, with the rest retrieved from reference TRBV7-9 and TRBJ2-1, is DTGVSQNPRHKITKRGQNVTFRCDPISEHNRLYWYRQTLGQGPEFLTYFQNEAQLEKSRLLSDRFSAERPKGSFSTLEIQRTEQGDSAMYLCASSLLAGAAYNEQFFGPGTRLTVL.

In regard to this clonotype: Sequence at one end of the junction differs from germline and may be a read error. V is TRBV7-6 and J is TRBJ2-2; D remains unclear. CDR3 length: 16 amino acids. From germline, CDR1 is SGHVS and CDR2 FNYEAQ. CDR3 loop: CASTLGPGLNTGELFF. The CDR3, as DNA: TGTGCCAGCACCTTAGGGCCAGGCCTGAACACCGGGGAGCTGTTTTTT. The full variable domain, with the rest looked up from reference TRBV7-6 and TRBJ2-2, is GAGVSQSPRYKVTKRGQDVALRCDPISGHVSLYWYRQALGQGPEFLTYFNYEAQQDKSGLPNDRFSAERPEGSISTLTIQRTEQRDSAMYRCASTLGPGLNTGELFFGEGSRLTVL.

The table lists this clonotype with many counts. The chain has TRBV6-1 and TRBJ1-1; the D is unclear. The V and J ends lost 4 bases and 2 bases respectively, with 8 bases between them. Germline V gene lookup returns CDR1 MNHNS and CDR2 SASEGT. There are 13 residues in the CDR3. The DNA for the CDR3 is TGTGCCAGCAGTGTGCACAGCAACACTGAAGCTTTCTTT. Its translation: CASSVHSNTEAFF.

This clonotype has a handful of counts. This chain connects TRBV7-8 to TRBJ1-1; D gene uncertain. Germline V gene data show CDR1 as SGHVS and CDR2 as FQNEAQ. The ends were cut back, 3 bases at V and 8 bases at J, with 10 bases in the middle. The CDR3 runs to 12 residues. CDR3 in amino acids: CASSLLSLEAFF. The CDR3 DNA reads TGTGCCAGCAGCTTGCTAAGTCTAGAAGCTTTCTTT.